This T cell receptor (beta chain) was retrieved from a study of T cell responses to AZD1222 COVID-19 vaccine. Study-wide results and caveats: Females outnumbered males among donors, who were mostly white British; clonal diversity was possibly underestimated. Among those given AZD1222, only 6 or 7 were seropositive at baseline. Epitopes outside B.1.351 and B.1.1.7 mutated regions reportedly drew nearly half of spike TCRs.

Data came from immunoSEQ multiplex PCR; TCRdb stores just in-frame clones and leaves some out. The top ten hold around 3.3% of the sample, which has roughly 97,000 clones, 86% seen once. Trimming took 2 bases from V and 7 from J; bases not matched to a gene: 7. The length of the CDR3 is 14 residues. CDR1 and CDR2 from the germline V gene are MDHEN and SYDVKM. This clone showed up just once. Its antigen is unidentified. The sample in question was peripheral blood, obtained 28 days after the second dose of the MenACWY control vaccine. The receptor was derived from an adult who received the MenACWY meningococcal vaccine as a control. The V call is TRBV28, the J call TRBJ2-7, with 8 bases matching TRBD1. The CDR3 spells CASSLLTTGGEQYF. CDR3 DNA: TGTGCCAGCAGTTTACTTACAACAGGGGGAGAGCAGTACTTC.